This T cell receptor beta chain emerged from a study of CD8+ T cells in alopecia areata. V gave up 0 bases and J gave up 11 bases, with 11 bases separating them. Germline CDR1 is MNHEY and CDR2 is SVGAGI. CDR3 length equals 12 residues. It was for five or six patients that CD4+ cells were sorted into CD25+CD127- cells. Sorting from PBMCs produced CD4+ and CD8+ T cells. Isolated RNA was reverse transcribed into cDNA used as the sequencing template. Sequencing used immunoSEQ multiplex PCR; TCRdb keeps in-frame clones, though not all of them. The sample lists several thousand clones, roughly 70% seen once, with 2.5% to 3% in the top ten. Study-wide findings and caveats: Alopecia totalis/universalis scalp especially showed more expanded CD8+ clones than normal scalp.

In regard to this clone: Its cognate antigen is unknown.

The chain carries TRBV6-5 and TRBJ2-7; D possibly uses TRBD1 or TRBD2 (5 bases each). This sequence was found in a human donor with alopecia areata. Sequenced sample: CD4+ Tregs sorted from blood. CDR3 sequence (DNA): TGTGCCAGCAGTTACTCGGGCAGGGAGAAGTACTTC. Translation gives CASSYSGREKYF.